A selection of T cell receptor beta chains follows, all from one sample in a study of CD8+ T cells in alopecia areata. The protocol was immunoSEQ multiplex PCR, while the TCRdb copy is restricted to in-frame clones and leaves out a portion. The data show 130,000 to 150,000 clones, 51% seen once. Sequences were derived from CD4+ T cells sorted from blood, sampled at week 0. These receptors came from a human donor with alopecia areata. Both conserved end residues are part of each CDR3. The D gene is left open where the match is weak. Clone sizes are given selectively: once, few, many, or a class where the clone is expanded.

j_call: TRBJ2-1
d_call: TRBD2
v_call: TRBV27
clone_size: few
cdr3_aa: CASRLGGSSYNEQFF
cdr3_nt: TGTGCCAGCAGGCTGGGAGGGAGCTCCTACAATGAGCAGTTCTTC

j_call: TRBJ2-1
d_call: -
v_call: TRBV29-1
clone_size: -
cdr3_aa: CSVGLRATYNEQFF
cdr3_nt: TGCAGCGTGGGACTCCGCGCGACTTACAATGAGCAGTTCTTC

j_call: TRBJ2-7
d_call: TRBD1
v_call: TRBV18
clone_size: few
cdr3_aa: CASSWTGDEQYF
cdr3_nt: TGTGCCAGTTCCTGGACAGGGGACGAGCAGTACTTC

j_call: TRBJ1-5
d_call: TRBD1
v_call: TRBV10-3
clone_size: few
cdr3_aa: CAIRGQGDNQPQHF
cdr3_nt: TGTGCCATCAGGGGACAGGGCGACAATCAGCCCCAGCATTTT

j_call: TRBJ2-2
d_call: TRBD2
v_call: TRBV4-3
clone_size: few
cdr3_aa: CASSQVLGEGHTGELFF
cdr3_nt: TGCGCCAGCAGCCAAGTTTTGGGGGAGGGCCACACCGGGGAGCTGTTTTTT

j_call: TRBJ2-3
d_call: -
v_call: TRBV20-1
clone_size: once
cdr3_aa: CSARGSDTQYF
cdr3_nt: TGCAGTGCTAGAGGATCAGATACGCAGTATTTT

j_call: TRBJ2-7
d_call: -
v_call: TRBV19
clone_size: few
cdr3_aa: CASSIQGLVYEQYF
cdr3_nt: TGTGCCAGTAGTATCCAGGGACTTGTCTACGAGCAGTACTTC

j_call: TRBJ1-1
d_call: -
v_call: TRBV29-1
clone_size: -
cdr3_aa: CSAEGGRTEAFF
cdr3_nt: TGCAGCGCCGAAGGGGGACGCACTGAAGCTTTCTTT

j_call: TRBJ2-7
d_call: -
v_call: TRBV28
clone_size: many
cdr3_aa: CASSKGRYYEQYF
cdr3_nt: TGTGCCAGCAGTAAAGGGAGGTACTACGAGCAGTACTTC

j_call: TRBJ2-1
d_call: -
v_call: TRBV20-1
clone_size: -
cdr3_aa: CSATFANEQFF
cdr3_nt: TGCAGTGCCACCTTTGCCAATGAGCAGTTCTTC

j_call: TRBJ2-7
d_call: -
v_call: TRBV20-1
clone_size: once
cdr3_aa: CSAPRTGEQYF
cdr3_nt: TGCAGTGCCCCCAGGACTGGCGAGCAGTACTTC

j_call: TRBJ2-7
d_call: TRBD2
v_call: TRBV29-1
clone_size: -
cdr3_aa: CSVRGGKGDEQYF
cdr3_nt: TGCAGCGTCCGGGGGGGGAAGGGCGACGAGCAGTACTTC

j_call: TRBJ2-5
d_call: TRBD2
v_call: TRBV5-1
clone_size: many
cdr3_aa: CASSRQLAGGEETQYF
cdr3_nt: TGCGCCAGCAGCCGACAACTAGCGGGAGGGGAGGAGACCCAGTACTTC

j_call: TRBJ2-2
d_call: -
v_call: TRBV5-1
clone_size: -
cdr3_aa: CASSLRSSRADTGELFF
cdr3_nt: TGCGCCAGCAGCTTGCGCTCTAGCCGGGCGGACACCGGGGAGCTGTTTTTT

j_call: TRBJ2-1
d_call: -
v_call: TRBV9
clone_size: few
cdr3_aa: CASSVGPLGEQFF
cdr3_nt: TGTGCCAGCAGCGTAGGGCCCCTCGGTGAGCAGTTCTTC

j_call: TRBJ2-7
d_call: TRBD2
v_call: TRBV28
clone_size: -
cdr3_aa: CATSGIPDEQYF
cdr3_nt: TGTGCCACCAGCGGGATCCCCGACGAGCAGTACTTC

j_call: TRBJ1-2
d_call: -
v_call: TRBV2
clone_size: -
cdr3_aa: CASSEGFGNYGYTF
cdr3_nt: TGTGCCAGCAGCGAGGGGTTTGGTAACTATGGCTACACCTTC

j_call: TRBJ2-3
d_call: -
v_call: TRBV13
clone_size: -
cdr3_aa: CASTPPRANTQYF
cdr3_nt: TGTGCCAGCACCCCCCCGCGGGCTAATACGCAGTATTTT

j_call: TRBJ2-3
d_call: -
v_call: TRBV29-1
clone_size: -
cdr3_aa: CSGGGAGTDTQYF
cdr3_nt: TGCAGTGGAGGGGGCGCAGGGACAGATACGCAGTATTTT

j_call: TRBJ2-5
d_call: TRBD2
v_call: TRBV29-1
clone_size: -
cdr3_aa: CSVEPASGRYRETQYF
cdr3_nt: TGCAGCGTTGAGCCCGCTAGCGGGAGATATCGAGAGACCCAGTACTTC